This T cell receptor (beta chain) was retrieved from a study of identical twins. In the case of this clonotype: Its matching antigen is unknown.

TCRdb re-called the 5' RACE reads with MiXCR, one entry per CDR3 protein. The sample lists about 210,000 distinct CDR3 sequences, roughly a tenth seen once, with 5.1% in the top ten. V gave up 6 bases and J gave up 0 bases; unmatched junction bases: 14. The CDR3 has 16 amino acids. In germline, CDR1 is DFQATT, CDR2 SNEGSKA (reference sequence). Study outcomes and limitations: Invariant T cells like MAIT and iNKT could partly confound the zero-insertion analyses.

J is TRBJ2-7 and V is TRBV20-1; 7 bases map to TRBD1. Material: memory (CD45RO+) T cells sorted from blood. This receptor was identified in a young woman in good health. This chain's CDR3 is CSAELPDRFNSYEQYF. CDR3 coding DNA: TGCAGTGCCGAGCTTCCGGACAGGTTCAACTCCTACGAGCAGTACTTC.